This TCR beta chain was found in a study of blood T cell repertoires in COVID-19. Turning to the study itself: Sources were T cells, B-cell-depleted T cells, or PBMCs; the material itself was cDNA or gDNA.

The table came from immunoSEQ multiplex PCR; TCRdb's copy has only in-frame clones and leaves some out. The sample carries around 100,000 clones, roughly 81% recorded once. The germline V gene encodes CDR1 KGHSH and CDR2 LQKENI. CDR3 length equals 12 residues. The ends lost 6 bases at V and 6 bases at J; junction bases unmatched: 4. Sequenced input: peripheral blood. The receptor comes from a middle-aged man with acute or convalescent COVID-19. This chain links TRBV18 with TRBJ2-7; 8 nucleotides match TRBD1. The CDR3 region has the DNA TGTGCCAGCTCCGAAGACAGGGGCGAGCAGTACTTC. Translation gives CASSEDRGEQYF. Filled out from reference TRBV18 and TRBJ2-7, the complete variable domain reads NAGVMQNPRHLVRRRGQEARLRCSPMKGHSHVYWYRQLPEEGLKFMVYLQKENIIDESGMPKERFSAEFPKEGPSILRIQQVVRGDSAAYFCASSEDRGEQYFGPGTRLTVT.